The next 22 T cell receptor beta chains were all read from a single sample in a study of ipilimumab plus nivolumab after autologous stem cell transplantation. Assay: immunoSEQ multiplex PCR; the TCRdb copy retains only in-frame clones and omits some. The sample includes 40,000 to 45,000 clones, 85% to 95% of them seen just once. This sample comprised PBMCs, obtained in a trial of ipilimumab plus nivolumab as post-transplant consolidation. The receptors come from a male donor with multiple myeloma.

This clone showed up just once. J is TRBJ2-2 and V is TRBV6-1, with D possibly being TRBD2 (5 bases). Germline-derived CDR1 and CDR2 are MNHNS and SASEGT. The V gene lost 3 bases and the J gene lost 3 bases, with 11 bases spanning the gap. The CDR3 is 15 amino acids. CDR3 sequence (DNA): TGTGCCAGCAGTGATGCCGGGATCCACACCGGGGAGCTGTTTTTT. Amino acid sequence: CASSDAGIHTGELFF.

This chain links TRBV6-1 with TRBJ2-1, with a possible D match to TRBD1 (6 bases). The ends were cut back, 10 bases at V and 1 base at J, with 14 bases in the middle. The CDR3 is 14 amino acids. Germline CDR1 and CDR2: MNHNS and SASEGT. Here the CDR3 reads CATNTGTSYNEQFF. As DNA, the CDR3 is TGTGCCACCAATACCGGGACATCCTACAATGAGCAGTTCTTC.

This CDR3 reads CASSPSRQGEKLFF. CDR3 in DNA: TGTGCCAGCAGCCCATCCCGGCAAGGGGAAAAACTGTTTTTT. V usage is TRBV9 and J usage is TRBJ1-4; D gene uncertain. Trimming cost V 4 bases and J 8 bases, with 15 bases left between them. The CDR3 runs to 14 residues. Germline V gene data show CDR1 as SGDLS and CDR2 as YYNGEE.

V and J are TRBV28 and TRBJ1-5; D gene unclear. There are 14 residues in the CDR3. Germline CDR1 reads MDHEN; CDR2 reads SYDVKM. V lost 3 bases and J lost 1, with 7 bases in between. CDR3 sequence (DNA): TGTGCCAGCAGTTTCGTATCCAGCAATCAGCCCCAGCATTTT. This codes for CASSFVSSNQPQHF.

The chain uses TRBV11-3 and TRBJ2-5; 12 bases line up with TRBD2. This CDR3 is 18 amino acids long. Germline V CDR1 and CDR2: SGHNT, YENEEA. After removal of 3 bases from V and 4 bases from J, the junction contained 12 bases not matched to a gene. CDR3 in amino acids: CASSFGTSGPRNPETQYF. The CDR3 coding sequence is TGTGCCAGCAGCTTCGGGACTAGCGGGCCGCGGAACCCAGAGACCCAGTACTTC.

This clone was recorded once. The chain employs TRBV28 and TRBJ2-7; 12 bases are a match to TRBD2. Germline lookup yields CDR1 MDHEN and CDR2 SYDVKM. CDR3 length: 16 residues. J lost 4 bases, V lost 3 bases, and 7 bases had no gene match. Here the CDR3 reads CASSFWVTSGRYEQYF. The CDR3 DNA follows: TGTGCCAGCAGTTTTTGGGTAACTAGCGGGAGGTACGAGCAGTACTTC.

The chain employs TRBV5-5 and TRBJ1-2, with a possible D match to TRBD1 (5 bases). The V gene lost 2 bases and the J gene lost 8 bases, with 22 bases spanning the gap. In germline, CDR1 is SGHKS, CDR2 YYEKEE (reference sequence). The CDR3 is 16 residues long. In DNA form, the CDR3 reads TGTGCCAGCAGCTTTACTGCAGGGCCCCATTCCGGCGGCTACACCTTC. The encoded protein is CASSFTAGPHSGGYTF.

The chain recombines TRBV27 with TRBJ1-2; a possible D gene is TRBD1 (6 bases). This CDR3 is 12 amino acids long. The V gene lost 6 bases and the J gene lost 3 bases, with 8 bases spanning the gap. The germline V gene encodes CDR1 MNHEY and CDR2 SMNVEV (reference sequence). CDR3 residues: CASRTGHYGYTF. The CDR3 DNA sequence: TGTGCCAGCAGGACAGGCCACTATGGCTACACCTTC.

This CDR3 is CASRRQGDYGYTF. CDR3 sequence (DNA): TGTGCCAGCAGACGCCAGGGGGACTATGGCTACACCTTC. This chain connects TRBV6-1 to TRBJ1-2; TRBD1 agrees at 7 bases. The germline CDR1 and CDR2 sequences are MNHNS and SASEGT. This CDR3 is 13 amino acids long. V trimming: 6 bases; J trimming: 3 bases; junction bases outside the gene matches: 4.

The chain employs TRBV6-1 and TRBJ1-5; D is ambiguous. The ends were cut back, 5 bases at V and 1 base at J, with 12 bases in the middle. There are 15 residues in the CDR3. CDR1 and CDR2 from the germline V gene are MNHNS and SASEGT. The CDR3 reads CASSTIRGSNQPQHF. The DNA for the CDR3 is TGTGCCAGCAGTACAATACGGGGAAGCAATCAGCCCCAGCATTTT.

V and J are TRBV7-6 and TRBJ1-1; D uncertain. Germline assignment: CDR1 SGHVS and CDR2 FNYEAQ. The CDR3 runs to 13 residues. Trimming left V 5 bases short and J 1 base short, with 8 bases between. This CDR3 is CASSDQENTEAFF. The CDR3 DNA reads TGTGCCAGCAGCGATCAGGAGAACACTGAAGCTTTCTTT.

The chain uses TRBV7-2 and TRBJ2-1; no clear D. CDR3 size: 14 residues. Trimming removed 0 bases at V and 2 bases at J, with 5 bases between. The germline CDR1 and CDR2 sequences are SGHTA and FQGNSA. The CDR3 DNA reads as TGTGCCAGCAGCTTAGCGGGAACCTACAATGAGCAGTTCTTC. Translated, it gives CASSLAGTYNEQFF. Supplemented by reference TRBV7-2 and TRBJ2-1, the full variable domain reads GAGVSQSPSNKVTEKGKDVELRCDPISGHTALYWYRQSLGQGLEFLIYFQGNSAPDKSGLPSDRFSAERTGGSVSTLTIQRTQQEDSAVYLCASSLAGTYNEQFFGPGTRLTVL.

The sample holds one count of this clone. The rearrangement uses TRBV6-1 and TRBJ2-5; D remains unclear. The V gene's germline CDR1 is MNHNS and CDR2 SASEGT. CDR3 length: 12 residues. Deletions cut 2 bases from V and 7 bases from J, with 8 bases between. In nucleotides, the CDR3 is TGTGCCAGCAGTGAATTGCTATTGACCCAGTACTTC. This codes for CASSELLLTQYF.

The V call is TRBV7-8, the J call TRBJ2-5; the D call may be TRBD1 or TRBD2 (7 bases each). Trimming cost V 8 bases and J 5 bases, with 15 bases left between them. The CDR3 consists of 13 residues. CDR1 SGHVS and CDR2 FQNEAQ come from the germline V gene. CDR3 sequence (DNA): TGTGCCAGCTCAACAGGGGAGGGGGAGACCCAGTACTTC. Its protein product is CASSTGEGETQYF.

The chain is built from TRBV7-6 and TRBJ2-1; the D call may be TRBD1 or TRBD2 (5 bases each). Per the germline V gene, CDR1 is SGHVS and CDR2 is FNYEAQ. This CDR3 comprises 13 residues. V shed 0 bases and J shed 10 bases, with 10 bases lying between them. The DNA of the CDR3 is TGTGCCAGCAGCTTAGCGCTGGGGGAAGAGCAGTTCTTC. This encodes CASSLALGEEQFF. Based on the CDR3 plus reference TRBV7-6 and TRBJ2-1, the full variable domain is GAGVSQSPRYKVTKRGQDVALRCDPISGHVSLYWYRQALGQGPEFLTYFNYEAQQDKSGLPNDRFSAERPEGSISTLTIQRTEQRDSAMYRCASSLALGEEQFFGPGTRLTVL.

The CDR3 coding sequence is TGTGCCACTACAATTACAGGGGGCACTGAAGCTTTCTTT. This gives the protein CATTITGGTEAFF. The V gene is TRBV19, the J gene TRBJ1-1; 8 bases align to TRBD1. The CDR3 runs 13 residues. Germline assignment: CDR1 LNHDA and CDR2 SQIVND (reference sequence). V dropped 10 bases and J dropped 4; count of bases not matched to a gene: 8.

The J gene is TRBJ1-2, the V gene TRBV7-2, with D maybe TRBD1 (5 bases). The CDR3 has 13 residues. Germline V CDR1 and CDR2: SGHTA, FQGNSA. Trimming shortened V by 6 bases and J by 4 bases, and 12 bases separated the two germline ends. The CDR3 reads CASRKPGSYGYTF. CDR3 sequence (DNA): TGTGCCAGCAGAAAACCAGGGTCCTATGGCTACACCTTC.

The gene calls are TRBV27 and TRBJ2-1; weak D call: TRBD1 (6 bases). In germline, CDR1 is MNHEY, CDR2 SMNVEV (reference sequence). This CDR3 region has 17 residues. V lost 3 bases and J lost 0, with 15 bases in between. Written as DNA, the CDR3 is TGTGCCAGCAGTTTTATGGGGGCCGGCCCCTCCTACAATGAGCAGTTCTTC. It yields the protein CASSFMGAGPSYNEQFF.

The chain recombines TRBV7-3 with TRBJ1-2, with 8 positions matching TRBD1. V was clipped by 8 bases and J by 6 bases; unmatched bases: 8. The CDR3 extends over 13 amino acids. The germline CDR1 and CDR2 sequences are SGHTA and FQGTGA. CDR3 in amino acids: CASGVGQGDGYTF. CDR3 sequence (DNA): TGTGCCAGCGGAGTTGGACAGGGTGATGGCTACACCTTC.

The chain uses TRBV25-1 and TRBJ2-1; 8 bases match TRBD1. Unmatched junction bases numbered 3, after V lost 5 bases and J lost 3 bases. CDR1 is MGHDK, CDR2 SYGVNS, per germline. The length of the CDR3 is 14 residues. The CDR3 DNA reads as TGTGCCAGCAGTACAGGGGGTCGCTACAATGAGCAGTTCTTC. Translation gives CASSTGGRYNEQFF.

The DNA of the CDR3 is TGTGCCATCGAACAGGGACTTTACTACAATGAGCAGTTCTTC. This translates into CAIEQGLYYNEQFF. The chain recombines TRBV6-1 with TRBJ2-1; D possibly matches TRBD1 or TRBD2 (6 bases each). The germline V and J ends were trimmed by 10 bases and 3 bases, with 16 bases remaining between them. Germline V gene lookup returns CDR1 MNHNS and CDR2 SASEGT. The CDR3 extends over 14 amino acids.

In nucleotides, the CDR3 is TGTGCCAGCAGTTTTTGGTCTGGGACTCAAATAAAAGAGACCCAGTACTTC. The encoded protein is CASSFWSGTQIKETQYF. The chain has TRBV28 and TRBJ2-5, with D maybe TRBD2 (6 bases). The V and J ends lost 3 bases and 3 bases respectively, with 20 bases between them. The CDR3 runs 17 residues. Germline V gene data show CDR1 as MDHEN and CDR2 as SYDVKM.